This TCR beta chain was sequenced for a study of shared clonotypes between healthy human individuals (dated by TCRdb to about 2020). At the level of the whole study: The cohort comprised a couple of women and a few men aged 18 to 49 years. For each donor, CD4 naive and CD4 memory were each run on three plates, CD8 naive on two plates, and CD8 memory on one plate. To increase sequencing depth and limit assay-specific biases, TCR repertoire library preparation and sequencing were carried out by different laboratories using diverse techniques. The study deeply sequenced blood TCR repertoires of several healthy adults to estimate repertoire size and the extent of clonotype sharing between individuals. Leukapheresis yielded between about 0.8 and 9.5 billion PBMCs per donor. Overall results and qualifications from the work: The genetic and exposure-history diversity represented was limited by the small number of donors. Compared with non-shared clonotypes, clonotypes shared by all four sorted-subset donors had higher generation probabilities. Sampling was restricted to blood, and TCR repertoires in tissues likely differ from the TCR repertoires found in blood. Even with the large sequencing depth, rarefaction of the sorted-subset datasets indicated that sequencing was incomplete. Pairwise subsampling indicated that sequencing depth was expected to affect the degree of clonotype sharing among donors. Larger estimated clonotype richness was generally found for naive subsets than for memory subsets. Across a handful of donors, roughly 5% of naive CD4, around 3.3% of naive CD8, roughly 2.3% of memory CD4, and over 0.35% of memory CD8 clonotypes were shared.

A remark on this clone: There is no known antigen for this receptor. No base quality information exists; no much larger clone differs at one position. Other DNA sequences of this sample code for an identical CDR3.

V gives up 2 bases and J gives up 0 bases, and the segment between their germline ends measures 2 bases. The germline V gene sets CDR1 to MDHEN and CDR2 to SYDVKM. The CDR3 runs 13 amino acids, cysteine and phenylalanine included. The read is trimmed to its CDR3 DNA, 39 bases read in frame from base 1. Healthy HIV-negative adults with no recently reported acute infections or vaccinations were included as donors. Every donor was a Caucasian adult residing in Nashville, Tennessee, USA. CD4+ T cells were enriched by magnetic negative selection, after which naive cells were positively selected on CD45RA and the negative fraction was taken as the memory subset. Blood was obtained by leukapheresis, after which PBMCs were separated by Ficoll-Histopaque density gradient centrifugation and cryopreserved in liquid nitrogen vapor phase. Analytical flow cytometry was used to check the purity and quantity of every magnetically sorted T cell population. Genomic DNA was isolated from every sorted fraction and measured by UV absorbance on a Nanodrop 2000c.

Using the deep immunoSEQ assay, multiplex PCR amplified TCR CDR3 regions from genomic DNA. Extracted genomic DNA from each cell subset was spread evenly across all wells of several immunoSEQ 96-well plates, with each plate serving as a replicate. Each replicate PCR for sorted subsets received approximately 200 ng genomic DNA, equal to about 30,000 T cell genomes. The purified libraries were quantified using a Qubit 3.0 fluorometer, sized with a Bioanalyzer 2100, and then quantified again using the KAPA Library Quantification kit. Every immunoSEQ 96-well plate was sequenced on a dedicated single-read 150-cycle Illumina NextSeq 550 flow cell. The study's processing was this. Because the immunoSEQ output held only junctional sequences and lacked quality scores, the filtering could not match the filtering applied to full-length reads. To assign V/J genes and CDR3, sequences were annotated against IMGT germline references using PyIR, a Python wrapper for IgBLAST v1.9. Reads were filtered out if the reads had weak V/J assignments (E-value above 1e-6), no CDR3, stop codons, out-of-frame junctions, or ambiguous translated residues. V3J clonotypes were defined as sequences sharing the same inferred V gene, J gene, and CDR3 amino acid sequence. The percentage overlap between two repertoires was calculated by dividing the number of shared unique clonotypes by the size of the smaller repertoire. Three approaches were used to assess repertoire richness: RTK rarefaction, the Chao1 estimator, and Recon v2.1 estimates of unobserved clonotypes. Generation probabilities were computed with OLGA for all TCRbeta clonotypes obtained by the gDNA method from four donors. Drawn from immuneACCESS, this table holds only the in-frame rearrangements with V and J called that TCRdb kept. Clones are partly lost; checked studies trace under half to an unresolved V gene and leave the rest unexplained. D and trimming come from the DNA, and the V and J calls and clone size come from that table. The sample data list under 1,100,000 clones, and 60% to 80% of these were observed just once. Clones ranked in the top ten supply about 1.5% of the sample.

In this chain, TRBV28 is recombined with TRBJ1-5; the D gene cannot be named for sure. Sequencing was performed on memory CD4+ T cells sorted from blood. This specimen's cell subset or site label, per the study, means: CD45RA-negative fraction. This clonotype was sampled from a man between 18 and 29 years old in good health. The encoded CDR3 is CASSLSSNQPQHF. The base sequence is TGTGCCAGCAGTTTAAGTAGCAATCAGCCCCAGCATTTT.